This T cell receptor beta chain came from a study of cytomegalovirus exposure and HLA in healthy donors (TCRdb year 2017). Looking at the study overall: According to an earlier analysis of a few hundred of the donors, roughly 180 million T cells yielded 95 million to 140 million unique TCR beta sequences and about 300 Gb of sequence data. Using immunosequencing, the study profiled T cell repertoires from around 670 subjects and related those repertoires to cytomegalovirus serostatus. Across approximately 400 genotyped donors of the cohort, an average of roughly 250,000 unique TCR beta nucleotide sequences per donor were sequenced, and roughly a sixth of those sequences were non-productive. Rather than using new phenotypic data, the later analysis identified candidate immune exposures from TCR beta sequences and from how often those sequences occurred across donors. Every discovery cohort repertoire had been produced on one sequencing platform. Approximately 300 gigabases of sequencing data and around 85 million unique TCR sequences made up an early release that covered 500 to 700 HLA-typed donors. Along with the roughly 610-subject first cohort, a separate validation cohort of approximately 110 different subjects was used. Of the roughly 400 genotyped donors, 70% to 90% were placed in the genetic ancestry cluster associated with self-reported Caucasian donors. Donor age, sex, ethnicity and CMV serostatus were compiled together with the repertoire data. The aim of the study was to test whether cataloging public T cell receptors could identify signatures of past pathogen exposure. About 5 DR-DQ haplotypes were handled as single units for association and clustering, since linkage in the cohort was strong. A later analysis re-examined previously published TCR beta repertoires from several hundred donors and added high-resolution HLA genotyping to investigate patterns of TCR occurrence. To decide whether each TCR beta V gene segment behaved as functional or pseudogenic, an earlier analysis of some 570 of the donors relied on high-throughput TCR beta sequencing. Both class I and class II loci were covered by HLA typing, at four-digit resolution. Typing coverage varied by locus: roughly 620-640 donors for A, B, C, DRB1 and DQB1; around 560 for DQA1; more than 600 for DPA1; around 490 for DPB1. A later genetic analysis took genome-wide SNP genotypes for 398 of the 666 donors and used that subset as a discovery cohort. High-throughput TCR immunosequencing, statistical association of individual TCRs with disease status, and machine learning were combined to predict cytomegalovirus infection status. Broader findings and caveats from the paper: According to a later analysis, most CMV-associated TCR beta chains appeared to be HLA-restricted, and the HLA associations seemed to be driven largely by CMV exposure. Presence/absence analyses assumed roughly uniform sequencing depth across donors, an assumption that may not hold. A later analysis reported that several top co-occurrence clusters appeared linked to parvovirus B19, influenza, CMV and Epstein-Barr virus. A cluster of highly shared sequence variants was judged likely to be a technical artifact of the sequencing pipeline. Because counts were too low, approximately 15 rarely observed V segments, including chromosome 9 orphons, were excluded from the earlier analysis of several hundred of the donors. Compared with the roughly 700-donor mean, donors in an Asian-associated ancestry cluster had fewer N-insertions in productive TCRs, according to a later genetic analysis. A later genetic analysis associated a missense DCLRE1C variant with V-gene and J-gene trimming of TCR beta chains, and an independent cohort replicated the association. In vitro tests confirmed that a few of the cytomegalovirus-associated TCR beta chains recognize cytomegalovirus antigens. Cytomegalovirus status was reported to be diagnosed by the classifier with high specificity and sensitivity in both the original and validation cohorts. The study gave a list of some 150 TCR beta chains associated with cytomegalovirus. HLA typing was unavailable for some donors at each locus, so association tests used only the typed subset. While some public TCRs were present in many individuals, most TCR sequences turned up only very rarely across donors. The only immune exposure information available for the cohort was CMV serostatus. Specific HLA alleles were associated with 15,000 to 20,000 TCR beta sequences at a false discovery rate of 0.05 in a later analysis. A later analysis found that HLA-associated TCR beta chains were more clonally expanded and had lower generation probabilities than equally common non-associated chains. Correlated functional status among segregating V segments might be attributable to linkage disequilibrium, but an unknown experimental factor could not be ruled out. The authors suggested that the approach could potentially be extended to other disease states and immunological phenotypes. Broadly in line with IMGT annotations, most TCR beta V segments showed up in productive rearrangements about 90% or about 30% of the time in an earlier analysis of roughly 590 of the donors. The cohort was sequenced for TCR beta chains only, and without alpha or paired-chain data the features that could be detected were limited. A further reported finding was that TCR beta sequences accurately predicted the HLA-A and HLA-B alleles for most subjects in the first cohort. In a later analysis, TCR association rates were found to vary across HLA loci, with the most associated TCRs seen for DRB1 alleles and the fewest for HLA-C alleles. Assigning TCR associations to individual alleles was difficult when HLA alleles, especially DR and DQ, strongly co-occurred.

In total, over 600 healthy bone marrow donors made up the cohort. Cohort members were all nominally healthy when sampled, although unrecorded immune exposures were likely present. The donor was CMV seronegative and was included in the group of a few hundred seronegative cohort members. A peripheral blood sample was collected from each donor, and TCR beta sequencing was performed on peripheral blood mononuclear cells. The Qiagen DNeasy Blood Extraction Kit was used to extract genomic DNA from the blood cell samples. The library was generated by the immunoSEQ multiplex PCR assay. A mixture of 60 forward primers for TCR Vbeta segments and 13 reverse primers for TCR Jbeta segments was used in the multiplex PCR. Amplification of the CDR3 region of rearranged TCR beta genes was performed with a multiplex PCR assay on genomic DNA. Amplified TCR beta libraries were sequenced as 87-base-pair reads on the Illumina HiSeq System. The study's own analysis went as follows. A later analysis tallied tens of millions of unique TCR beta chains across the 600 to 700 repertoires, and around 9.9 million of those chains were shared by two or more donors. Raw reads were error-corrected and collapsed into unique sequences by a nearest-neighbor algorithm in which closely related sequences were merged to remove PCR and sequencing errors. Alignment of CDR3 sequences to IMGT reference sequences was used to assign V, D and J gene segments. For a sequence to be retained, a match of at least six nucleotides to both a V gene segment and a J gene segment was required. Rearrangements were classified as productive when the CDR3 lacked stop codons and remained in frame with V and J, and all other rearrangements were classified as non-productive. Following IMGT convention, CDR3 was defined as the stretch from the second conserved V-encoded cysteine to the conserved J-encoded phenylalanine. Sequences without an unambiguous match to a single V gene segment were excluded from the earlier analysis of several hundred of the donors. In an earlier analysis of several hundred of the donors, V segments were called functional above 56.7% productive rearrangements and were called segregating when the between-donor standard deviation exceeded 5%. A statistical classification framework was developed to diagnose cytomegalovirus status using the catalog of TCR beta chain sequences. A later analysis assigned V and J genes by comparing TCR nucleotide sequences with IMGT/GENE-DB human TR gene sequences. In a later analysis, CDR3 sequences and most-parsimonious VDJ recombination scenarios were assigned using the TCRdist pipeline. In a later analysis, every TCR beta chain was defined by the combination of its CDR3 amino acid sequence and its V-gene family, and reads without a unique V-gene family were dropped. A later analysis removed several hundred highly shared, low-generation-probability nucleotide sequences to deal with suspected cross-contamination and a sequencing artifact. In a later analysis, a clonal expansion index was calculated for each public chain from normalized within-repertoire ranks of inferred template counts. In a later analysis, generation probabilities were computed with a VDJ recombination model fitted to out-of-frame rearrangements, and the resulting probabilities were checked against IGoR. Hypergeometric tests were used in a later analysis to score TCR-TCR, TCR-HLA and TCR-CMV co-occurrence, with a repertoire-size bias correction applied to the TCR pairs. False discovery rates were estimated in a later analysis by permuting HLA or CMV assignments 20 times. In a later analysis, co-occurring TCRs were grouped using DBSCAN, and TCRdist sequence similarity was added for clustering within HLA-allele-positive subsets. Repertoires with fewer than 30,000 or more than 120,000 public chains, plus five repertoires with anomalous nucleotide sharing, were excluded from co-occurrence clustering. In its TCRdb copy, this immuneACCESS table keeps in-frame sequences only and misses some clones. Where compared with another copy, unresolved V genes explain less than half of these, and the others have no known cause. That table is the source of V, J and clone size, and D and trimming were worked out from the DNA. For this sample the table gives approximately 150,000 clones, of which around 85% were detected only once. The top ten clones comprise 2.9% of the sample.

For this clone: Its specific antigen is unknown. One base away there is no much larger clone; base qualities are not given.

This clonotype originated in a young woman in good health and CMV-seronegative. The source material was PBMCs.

The DNA sequence is as follows: TGCGCCAGCAGCCAAGAATTTGGGGGGGGCTACACCTTC. It codes for CASSQEFGGGYTF. The chain links TRBV4-3 with TRBJ1-2; TRBD1 is perhaps the D gene, given 5 matching bases. Reading from cysteine to phenylalanine, the CDR3 counts 13 amino acids. The only DNA kept is the CDR3, 39 bases in frame from the first base. The germline V gene gives CDR1 as LGHNA and CDR2 as YSLEER. The germline ends are 10 bases apart after V is trimmed by 0 bases and J by 8 bases.